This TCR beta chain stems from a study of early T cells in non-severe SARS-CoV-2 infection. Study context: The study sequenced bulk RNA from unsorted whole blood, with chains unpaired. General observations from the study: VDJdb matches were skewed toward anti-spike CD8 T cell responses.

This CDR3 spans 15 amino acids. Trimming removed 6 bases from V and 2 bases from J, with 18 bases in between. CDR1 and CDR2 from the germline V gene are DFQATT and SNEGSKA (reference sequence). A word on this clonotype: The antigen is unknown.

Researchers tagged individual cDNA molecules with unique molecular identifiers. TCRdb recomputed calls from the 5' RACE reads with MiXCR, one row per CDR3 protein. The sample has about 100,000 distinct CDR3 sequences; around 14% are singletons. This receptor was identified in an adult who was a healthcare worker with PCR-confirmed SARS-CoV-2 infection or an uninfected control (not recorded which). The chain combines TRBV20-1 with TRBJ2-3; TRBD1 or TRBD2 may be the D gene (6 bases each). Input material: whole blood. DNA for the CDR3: TGCAGTGCCGCCCAGGGGCGGGGTCCCACAGATACGCAGTATTTT. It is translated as CSAAQGRGPTDTQYF.